These 5 T cell receptor beta chains came from one sample sequenced in a study of blood T cell repertoires in COVID-19. Sequenced by immunoSEQ multiplex PCR; TCRdb stores in-frame clones only, minus some. The sample holds about 190,000 clones, roughly 84% seen once. Specimen: PBMCs or T cells enriched from blood (not recorded which). Receptors were obtained from a woman younger than 45 who had been exposed to COVID-19.

CDR3 sequence reads: CASSLVRGGDEQFF. The CDR3 DNA reads as TGTGCCAGCAGCTTAGTCCGGGGCGGGGATGAGCAGTTCTTC. V is TRBV7-9 and J is TRBJ2-1; the D gene is possibly TRBD2 (6 bases). The CDR3 length is 14 residues. CDR1 and CDR2 (germline): SEHNR, FQNEAQ (reference sequence). V lost 1 base, J lost 8 bases, and 12 bases lay in between.

The chain carries TRBV4-2 and TRBJ1-2; D remains unclear. In germline, CDR1 is LGHNA, CDR2 YNFKEQ. The CDR3 runs 14 residues. Trimming took off 1 base at V and 3 bases at J, with 9 bases between the two ends. CDR3 sequence (DNA): TGTGCCAGCAGCCAAGGGGCGCACGACTATGGCTACACCTTC. Translated: CASSQGAHDYGYTF.

DNA of the CDR3: TGTGCCAGCAGTTACTCGAGAGACAGGGCCTATGGCTACACCTTC. Its translation: CASSYSRDRAYGYTF. The chain uses TRBV6-2 or TRBV6-3 and TRBJ1-2; 7 bases line up with TRBD1. The CDR3 runs 15 residues. Germline V CDR1 and CDR2: MNHEY, SVGEGT. The trim removed 0 bases at V and 4 bases at J, leaving 5 bases unmatched.

CDR3 loop: CASSQDLIAPPNEQFF. The CDR3 DNA reads as TGCGCCAGCAGCCAAGATCTAATAGCGCCTCCCAATGAGCAGTTCTTC. This sequence joins TRBV4-3 and TRBJ2-1, with a weak D call TRBD2 (5 bases). Trimming stripped 0 bases from V and 6 bases from J, with 15 bases between. The CDR3 runs to 16 residues. Germline CDR1 reads LGHNA; CDR2 reads YSLEER.

This clone appeared once. The J gene is TRBJ1-1, the V gene TRBV18; the D gene is possibly TRBD1 (6 bases). V was trimmed by 6 bases and J by 3 bases, leaving 14 bases between them. CDR3 size: 14 residues. Germline CDR1 and CDR2: KGHSH and LQKENI. CDR3 bases: TGTGCCAGCTCTCCCATGGGGGCAGACACTGAAGCTTTCTTT. Its protein product is CASSPMGADTEAFF. The entire variable domain, with the rest obtained from reference TRBV18 and TRBJ1-1, is as follows: NAGVMQNPRHLVRRRGQEARLRCSPMKGHSHVYWYRQLPEEGLKFMVYLQKENIIDESGMPKERFSAEFPKEGPSILRIQQVVRGDSAAYFCASSPMGADTEAFFGQGTRLTVV.